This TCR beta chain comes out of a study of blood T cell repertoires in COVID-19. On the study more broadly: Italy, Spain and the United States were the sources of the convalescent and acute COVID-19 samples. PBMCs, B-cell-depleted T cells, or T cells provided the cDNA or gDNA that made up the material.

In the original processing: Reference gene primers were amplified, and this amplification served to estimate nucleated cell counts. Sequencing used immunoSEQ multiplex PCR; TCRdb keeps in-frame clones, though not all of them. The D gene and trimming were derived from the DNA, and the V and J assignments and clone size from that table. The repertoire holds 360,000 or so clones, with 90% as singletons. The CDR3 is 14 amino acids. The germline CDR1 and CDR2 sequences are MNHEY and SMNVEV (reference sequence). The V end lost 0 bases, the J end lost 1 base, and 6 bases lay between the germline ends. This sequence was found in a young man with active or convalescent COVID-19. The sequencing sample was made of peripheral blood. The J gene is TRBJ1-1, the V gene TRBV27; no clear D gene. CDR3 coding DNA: TGTGCCAGCAGTTTATCGCCCGGGAACACTGAAGCTTTCTTT. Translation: CASSLSPGNTEAFF.